Below, one TCR beta chain is given with its context. The sample holds many counts of this clonotype. Its recognized antigen is unknown. Base quality data are lacking; no much larger clone is found one base away. These data are taken from a study of T-cell memory formation after mild COVID-19 (dated by TCRdb to the early 2020s). About the full investigation: TCR sequence clusters from the two donors were largely donor specific. The cohort comprised two young, previously healthy adult volunteers, one female and one male. Longitudinal TCRalpha and TCRbeta repertoire sequencing tracked T-cell clones expanding and contracting after mild COVID-19 in a couple of donors.

CDR3 length: 14 amino acids, cysteine to phenylalanine. Only the CDR3 DNA is retained, 42 bases long and in frame from the first base. After removal of 5 bases from V and 5 bases from J, the junction retains 8 bases not matched to a gene. The germline V gene (reference sequence) supplies CDR1 MNHEY and CDR2 SMNVEV. Broad study findings and their caveats: From day 15 to 85, contracting clones showed balanced CD4/CD8 phenotypes, whereas a second wave of clones that expanded from day 15 to 37 leaned towards CD4+. Contracting CD4+ clones were located mainly in the CM and EM memory subsets, whereas CD8+ clones were found to be enriched in EMRA. The study included only a couple of mild cases, and larger cohorts that include severe cases with pre-infection samples were judged to be necessary. Some responding clones were detected in pre-infection memory, which suggested that pre-existing cross-reactive memory T cells had joined the SARS-CoV-2 response. The second-wave clones that peaked on day 37 were not confirmed to be SARS-CoV-2 specific.

Ficoll-Paque density gradient centrifugation was used to isolate PBMCs. These reads were obtained on an Illumina NovaSeq 6000. cDNA libraries for TCRalpha and TCRbeta were prepared by 5'RACE using constant-segment primers, with sample barcodes and unique molecular identifiers added. RNA was extracted from every sample with Trizol reagent. Libraries were amplified in two PCR steps, with a second sample barcode and Illumina TruSeq adapters added in the second step. Libraries were sequenced on an Illumina NovaSeq with 2 x 150 bp paired-end reads. The authors processed their data as follows. Demultiplexing of reads and collapsing into UMI-guided consensus sequences were performed with migec v1.2.7. With mixcr v2.1.11, UMI consensuses were aligned to TRA and TRB V and J templates and assembled into clonotypes. A clonotype was counted as expanded or contracted only if both edgeR and NoisET called the change significant, with noise models trained on biological replicates. For edgeR calls, the thresholds were a false discovery rate-adjusted p below 0.01 and a log2 fold-change of 1. As an exploratory analysis of dynamics, max-normalized trajectories of the 1000 most abundant clonotypes were examined by PCA with hierarchical clustering. Each responding clone was given a CD4 or CD8 phenotype based on the CD4+ and CD8+ repertoires, which had been sequenced separately. The public reads were quality trimmed at Q25 with fastp and then assembled into clones with MiXCR by TCRdb, keeping productive beta chains. One record per CDR3 amino acid sequence lists the most common genes and DNA. These V and J calls originate from TCRdb's pipeline instead of the authors' own analysis. This sample gives 400,000 or so distinct CDR3 sequences in total; more than 20% of them show up just once. The biggest ten clones account for around 12% of the sample.

Rearrangement joined TRBV27 to TRBJ1-1, with TRBD1 matching 7 junction bases. This sequence was found in an adult woman who had mild COVID-19 (a few samples of this study predate the infection). The sample titles of this study are shuffled in the database, so cell type and time point are left out; the donor was told from shared clones. The sequencing sample was made of PBMCs or a T cell subset sorted from them (not recorded which). The bases are TGTGCCAGCAGTCGGACGACAGGGTGGACTGAAGCTTTCTTT. Protein translation: CASSRTTGWTEAFF.